One sample yielded the 8 T cell receptor beta chains listed below, sequenced in a study of patients and donors after allogeneic stem cell transplantation. TCRdb re-analysed the RT-PCR reads in MiXCR, keeping a single row per CDR3 protein. The table shows hundreds of thousands of distinct CDR3 sequences, with roughly 17% occurring only once. The sequenced sample was blood, either unsorted or a sorted T cell fraction (not recorded which). Receptors originate from a human donor who was either an allogeneic HSCT recipient or a stem cell or donor lymphocyte infusion donor (not recorded which). It is not recorded whose cells these are; they may come from a transplant donor.

The chain couples TRBV7-3 to TRBJ2-3, with 8 nucleotides matching TRBD2. The CDR3 has 15 residues. Germline V gene lookup returns CDR1 SGHTA and CDR2 FQGTGA. Germline trimming cut 5 bases from V and 3 bases from J; bases unmatched to any gene: 7. CDR3 residues: CASSPLAGRTDTQYF. CDR3 coding DNA: TGTGCCAGCAGCCCGTTAGCGGGAAGGACAGATACGCAGTATTTT.

The chain couples TRBV5-1 to TRBJ1-2, with D possibly TRBD1 on 5 matching bases. Germline-derived CDR1 and CDR2 are SGHRS and YFSETQ. The CDR3 consists of 14 residues. Trimming stripped 1 base from V and 6 bases from J, with 13 bases between. In nucleotides, the CDR3 is TGCGCCAGCAGCTTGATAGGGGAGGGTAATGGCTACACCTTC. Its translation is CASSLIGEGNGYTF.

CDR3 sequence (DNA): TGTGCCAGCATCCTAGGACAGGGGCTTGCCGAGCAGTACTTC. As protein: CASILGQGLAEQYF. The chain recombines TRBV5-5 with TRBJ2-7; TRBD1 aligns across 9 bases. The CDR3 runs 14 residues. V dropped 6 bases and J dropped 6; count of bases not matched to a gene: 10. CDR1 and CDR2 (germline): SGHKS, YYEKEE (reference sequence).

The chain combines TRBV10-3 with TRBJ2-3; 9 bases map to TRBD2. Trimming removed 4 bases from V and 1 base from J; junction bases left unmatched: 18. The V gene's germline CDR1 is ENHRY and CDR2 SYGVKD. The CDR3 is 20 amino acids. The CDR3 loop reads CAISGSGGWTSLEGTDTQYF. The CDR3 bases are TGTGCCATCAGTGGGAGCGGGGGGTGGACCTCTCTTGAGGGCACAGATACGCAGTATTTT.

The chain recombines TRBV20-1 with TRBJ1-4; 7 bases are shared with TRBD1. V shed 6 bases, J shed 3 bases, and the junction held 4 bases outside the gene matches. Looked up from germline, CDR1 is DFQATT and CDR2 is SNEGSKA (reference sequence). The CDR3 contains 13 residues. The CDR3 sequence is CSATRGSNEKLFF. In nucleotides, the CDR3 is TGCAGTGCAACCAGGGGGTCTAATGAAAAACTGTTTTTT.

The chain has TRBV12-3 or TRBV12-4 and TRBJ2-7; unclear D gene. The V and J ends lost 5 bases and 3 bases respectively, with 11 bases between them. This CDR3 is 13 amino acids long. The CDR3 DNA is TGTGCCAGCAGTGATCGGACCCTCTACGAGCAGTACTTC. This codes for CASSDRTLYEQYF.

The V call is TRBV12-3 or TRBV12-4, the J call TRBJ2-7; D uncertain. CDR3 size: 8 residues. CDR3 sequence: CPAPELYF. CDR3 DNA: TGTCCTGCCCCCGAACTGTACTTC.

This clonotype appeared a few times. The CDR3 region has the DNA TGTGCCACCAGCAGAGATGTCGTTGGCCATGGCTACACCTTC. It codes for CATSRDVVGHGYTF. This chain links TRBV15 with TRBJ1-2; D ambiguous. Trimming removed 0 bases from V and 6 bases from J, with 11 bases in between. The V gene's germline CDR1 is LNHNV and CDR2 YYDKDF (reference sequence). The CDR3 covers 14 residues.